The rows below give T cell receptor beta chains drawn from one sample of a study of T-cell reconstitution after alpha-beta-depleted transplantation in children. TCRdb reprocessed the PCR reads via MiXCR and lists one record per CDR3 protein. The repertoire consists of hundreds of thousands of distinct CDR3 sequences, with roughly 18% occurring once and the leading ten covering just under 45%. The sequences come from PBMCs, mostly from graft donor cells, collected 360 days after TCRalphabeta/CD19-depleted stem cell transplant. The receptors originated from a male patient between 2 and 15 years old who had a stem cell transplant for acute lymphoblastic leukemia, so the T cells may come from the graft donor. Both conserved end residues are part of each CDR3. Fields, in order: J gene, V gene, D gene, clone size, CDR3 protein, CDR3 DNA. A D gene is named only where the DNA matches it firmly. The size field is filled for only some rows; it gives once, few, many or a size class.

J gene: TRBJ2-2; V gene: TRBV4-3; D gene: TRBD2; clone size: few; CDR3 protein: CASSQGLAGASNTGELFF; CDR3 DNA: TGCGCCAGCAGCCAAGGGCTAGCGGGGGCCTCGAACACCGGGGAGCTGTTTTTT
J gene: TRBJ1-2; V gene: TRBV10-3; D gene: .; clone size: few; CDR3 protein: CAINADRPYGYTF; CDR3 DNA: TGTGCCATCAATGCTGACAGACCCTATGGCTACACCTTC
J gene: TRBJ2-3; V gene: TRBV12-3/TRBV12-4; D gene: .; clone size: few; CDR3 protein: CASSMDSSATDTQYF; CDR3 DNA: TGTGCCAGCAGTATGGACTCATCCGCGACAGATACGCAGTATTTT
J gene: TRBJ2-7; V gene: TRBV5-6; D gene: .; clone size: .; CDR3 protein: CASSTQSHEQYF; CDR3 DNA: TGTGCCAGCAGTACACAAAGCCACGAGCAGTACTTC
J gene: TRBJ2-2; V gene: TRBV27; D gene: TRBD2; clone size: .; CDR3 protein: CASSWTSGVSGELFF; CDR3 DNA: TGTGCCAGCAGTTGGACTAGCGGGGTTTCGGGGGAGCTGTTTTTT
J gene: TRBJ1-1; V gene: TRBV10-3; D gene: .; clone size: few; CDR3 protein: CAISGLGGVPNTEAFF; CDR3 DNA: TGTGCCATCAGTGGCCTAGGAGGGGTACCGAACACTGAAGCTTTCTTT
J gene: TRBJ2-1; V gene: TRBV7-2; D gene: .; clone size: .; CDR3 protein: CASRQTQGEQFF; CDR3 DNA: TGTGCCAGCAGACAGACCCAGGGGGAGCAGTTCTTC
J gene: TRBJ2-7; V gene: TRBV20-1; D gene: TRBD2; clone size: few; CDR3 protein: CSARTSSFYEQYF; CDR3 DNA: TGCAGTGCCAGGACTAGCTCCTTCTACGAGCAGTACTTC
J gene: TRBJ2-5; V gene: TRBV6-1; D gene: TRBD2; clone size: .; CDR3 protein: CASSWTSGEETQYF; CDR3 DNA: TGTGCCAGCAGCTGGACTAGCGGGGAAGAGACCCAGTACTTC
J gene: TRBJ1-2; V gene: TRBV12-3/TRBV12-4; D gene: .; clone size: few; CDR3 protein: CASSPRRGLAYGYTF; CDR3 DNA: TGTGCCAGCAGCCCCCGCCGGGGGCTAGCCTATGGCTACACCTTC
J gene: TRBJ2-7; V gene: TRBV12-3/TRBV12-4; D gene: .; clone size: few; CDR3 protein: CASSLVRGSLFGEQYF; CDR3 DNA: TGTGCCAGCAGTTTAGTAAGGGGGTCCCTTTTCGGCGAGCAGTACTTC
J gene: TRBJ2-2; V gene: TRBV29-1; D gene: TRBD1; clone size: few; CDR3 protein: CSVEEIGQGAGELFF; CDR3 DNA: TGCAGCGTTGAAGAAATTGGACAGGGGGCCGGGGAGCTGTTTTTT
J gene: TRBJ2-3; V gene: TRBV6-2/TRBV6-3; D gene: TRBD2; clone size: once; CDR3 protein: CASRASGGRTDTQYF; CDR3 DNA: TGTGCCAGCAGGGCTAGCGGGGGCCGCACAGATACGCAGTATTTT
J gene: TRBJ2-7; V gene: TRBV12-3/TRBV12-4; D gene: .; clone size: .; CDR3 protein: CASSSMGHEQYF; CDR3 DNA: TGTGCCAGCAGCTCAATGGGCCACGAGCAGTACTTC
J gene: TRBJ1-2; V gene: TRBV5-1; D gene: .; clone size: few; CDR3 protein: CASSPQGRNYGYTF; CDR3 DNA: TGCGCCAGCAGCCCACAGGGCCGAAACTATGGCTACACCTTC
J gene: TRBJ2-7; V gene: TRBV12-3/TRBV12-4; D gene: TRBD1; clone size: few; CDR3 protein: CASRDRGEQYF; CDR3 DNA: TGTGCCAGCAGGGACAGGGGCGAGCAGTACTTC
J gene: TRBJ2-1; V gene: TRBV6-2/TRBV6-3; D gene: .; clone size: few; CDR3 protein: CASSSEIPGSYNEQFF; CDR3 DNA: TGTGCCAGCAGTTCCGAAATTCCGGGCTCCTACAATGAGCAGTTCTTC
J gene: TRBJ2-3; V gene: TRBV7-6; D gene: .; clone size: .; CDR3 protein: CASSLVVRGLHTDTQYF; CDR3 DNA: TGTGCCAGCAGCTTAGTTGTTAGGGGCCTCCACACAGATACGCAGTATTTT
J gene: TRBJ2-4; V gene: TRBV2; D gene: .; clone size: .; CDR3 protein: CASTVDAGKNIQYF; CDR3 DNA: TGTGCCAGCACCGTCGACGCTGGCAAAAACATTCAGTACTTC
J gene: TRBJ2-3; V gene: TRBV29-1; D gene: TRBD1; clone size: .; CDR3 protein: CSAGDRGPTDTQYF; CDR3 DNA: TGCAGCGCCGGGGACAGGGGGCCCACAGATACGCAGTATTTT
J gene: TRBJ2-1; V gene: TRBV7-2; D gene: TRBD2; clone size: .; CDR3 protein: CASSLVLAGPNNEQFF; CDR3 DNA: TGTGCCAGCAGCTTAGTGTTAGCGGGACCGAACAATGAGCAGTTCTTC
J gene: TRBJ2-6; V gene: TRBV10-3; D gene: TRBD2; clone size: .; CDR3 protein: CAIRTSGRSGANVLTF; CDR3 DNA: TGTGCCATCAGGACTAGCGGGAGATCTGGGGCCAACGTCCTGACTTTC
J gene: TRBJ2-3; V gene: TRBV7-9; D gene: .; clone size: .; CDR3 protein: CASSPIHRGGDTQYF; CDR3 DNA: TGTGCCAGCAGCCCCATCCATAGGGGCGGAGATACGCAGTATTTT
J gene: TRBJ2-1; V gene: TRBV10-3; D gene: .; clone size: few; CDR3 protein: CAISESGGSREQFF; CDR3 DNA: TGTGCCATCAGTGAGTCAGGGGGGTCGAGGGAGCAGTTCTTC
J gene: TRBJ2-3; V gene: TRBV7-6; D gene: .; clone size: few; CDR3 protein: CASSLGGPGPPGTDTQYF; CDR3 DNA: TGTGCCAGCAGCTTAGGGGGGCCTGGACCGCCAGGCACAGATACGCAGTATTTT
J gene: TRBJ2-7; V gene: TRBV10-3; D gene: .; clone size: few; CDR3 protein: CAISSGEISYEQYF; CDR3 DNA: TGTGCCATCAGTTCCGGGGAGATCTCCTACGAGCAGTACTTC
J gene: TRBJ1-2; V gene: TRBV3-1; D gene: .; clone size: many; CDR3 protein: CASSRRGEGGYTF; CDR3 DNA: TGTGCCAGCAGCCGTCGAGGGGAGGGAGGCTACACCTTC
J gene: TRBJ2-5; V gene: TRBV7-2; D gene: .; clone size: .; CDR3 protein: CASSIRGTPIQETQYF; CDR3 DNA: TGTGCCAGCAGCATTCGCGGGACGCCAATTCAAGAGACCCAGTACTTC
J gene: TRBJ2-1; V gene: TRBV20-1; D gene: TRBD2; clone size: many; CDR3 protein: CSAERGSSYNEQFF; CDR3 DNA: TGCAGTGCTGAGCGGGGGAGCTCCTACAATGAGCAGTTCTTC
J gene: TRBJ1-2; V gene: TRBV11-2; D gene: TRBD1; clone size: .; CDR3 protein: CASSPGDRVLYGYTF; CDR3 DNA: TGTGCCAGCAGCCCCGGGGACAGGGTTCTTTATGGCTACACCTTC
J gene: TRBJ1-4; V gene: TRBV5-5; D gene: .; clone size: many; CDR3 protein: CASSLSGKLFF; CDR3 DNA: TGTGCCAGCAGCTTGAGTGGAAAACTGTTTTTT
J gene: TRBJ2-5; V gene: TRBV20-1; D gene: TRBD2; clone size: .; CDR3 protein: CSAPLAGGRAPETQYF; CDR3 DNA: TGCAGTGCTCCACTAGCGGGGGGGCGGGCTCCAGAGACCCAGTACTTC
J gene: TRBJ2-7; V gene: TRBV5-1; D gene: .; clone size: .; CDR3 protein: CASSLGQNYEQYF; CDR3 DNA: TGCGCCAGCAGCTTGGGTCAGAACTACGAGCAGTACTTC
J gene: TRBJ2-3; V gene: TRBV5-4; D gene: TRBD2; clone size: .; CDR3 protein: CASSLWSGGSFVRTDTQYF; CDR3 DNA: TGTGCCAGCAGCTTGTGGAGCGGGGGGAGCTTTGTCCGCACAGATACGCAGTATTTT
J gene: TRBJ1-6; V gene: TRBV12-3/TRBV12-4; D gene: TRBD1; clone size: .; CDR3 protein: CASSLEGQANSPLHF; CDR3 DNA: TGTGCCAGCAGTTTAGAGGGACAGGCTAATTCACCCCTCCACTTT
J gene: TRBJ1-3; V gene: TRBV18; D gene: .; clone size: few; CDR3 protein: CASSPAGGAYGNTIYF; CDR3 DNA: TGTGCCAGCTCGCCTGCGGGGGGCGCTTATGGAAACACCATATATTTT
J gene: TRBJ2-7; V gene: TRBV15; D gene: .; clone size: .; CDR3 protein: CATAGHHYEEYF; CDR3 DNA: TGTGCCACCGCGGGACACCACTACGAGGAGTACTTC
J gene: TRBJ2-1; V gene: TRBV12-3/TRBV12-4; D gene: .; clone size: few; CDR3 protein: CASSLWQFNEQFF; CDR3 DNA: TGTGCCAGCAGTTTGTGGCAATTCAATGAGCAGTTCTTC
J gene: TRBJ2-2; V gene: TRBV4-1; D gene: .; clone size: few; CDR3 protein: CASSQDRADTGELFF; CDR3 DNA: TGCGCCAGCAGCCAAGACAGGGCGGACACCGGGGAGCTGTTTTTT
J gene: TRBJ2-5; V gene: TRBV11-2; D gene: .; clone size: few; CDR3 protein: CASSLYLATTHVTSGTRETQYF; CDR3 DNA: TGTGCCAGCAGCTTATATCTCGCAACAACTCACGTCACGTCAGGTACCAGGGAGACCCAGTACTTC